This T cell receptor beta chain was recorded in a study of blood T cell repertoires in COVID-19. Study as a whole: The United States, Italy and Spain were the sources of the acute and convalescent COVID-19 samples. From T cells, B-cell-depleted T cells, or PBMCs came the material, which was cDNA or gDNA.

Per the original data handling: Estimates of nucleated cell counts were drawn from the amplification of reference gene primers. Profiled with immunoSEQ multiplex PCR; TCRdb holds only in-frame clones, not every one. V, J and clone size were drawn from that table, and D and trimming were deduced from the DNA. The sample holds 410,000 or so clones; roughly 88% are singletons and the top ten take 1.4%. V trimming: 2 bases; J trimming: 0 bases; junction bases outside the gene matches: 5. This CDR3 has 17 residues. Germline V gives CDR1 SGDLS, CDR2 YYNGEE. The TCR sequence derives from a woman between 25 and 40 years old with active or convalescent COVID-19. This chain uses TRBV9 with TRBJ2-1; TRBD2 aligns across 10 bases. Sequenced sample: peripheral blood. This CDR3 reads CASSVGLAVSSYNEQFF. The CDR3 DNA sequence: TGTGCCAGCAGCGTTGGACTAGCGGTTAGCTCCTACAATGAGCAGTTCTTC.